This passage covers 10 T cell receptor beta chains from one sample sequenced in a study of CD8 T cells in ankylosing spondylitis. TCRdb used MiXCR to reprocess the 5' RACE reads, holding one entry per CDR3 protein. The sample carries fewer than 250,000 distinct CDR3 sequences, more than 9% recorded once. Sequenced: blood, either unsorted or a sorted T cell fraction (not recorded which). The receptors originated from a male donor with ankylosing spondylitis or in good health (not recorded which).

This clonotype was detected only a few times. The chain carries TRBV10-3 and TRBJ1-1, with D perhaps TRBD1 (5 bases). V was pared by 2 bases and J by 8 bases, with 12 bases between. The germline gives CDR1 ENHRY, CDR2 SYGVKD. The CDR3 spans 13 residues. CDR3: CAISETQALEAFF. The CDR3 DNA follows: TGTGCCATCAGTGAGACACAGGCGCTAGAAGCTTTCTTT.

This clonotype was detected ten times or more. The chain joins TRBV20-1 to TRBJ1-2; D gene uncertain. The germline CDR1 and CDR2 sequences are DFQATT and SNEGSKA (reference sequence). Trimming removed 6 bases from V and 2 bases from J, with 10 bases in between. The CDR3 covers 12 residues. Here the CDR3 reads CSAEVPNYGYTF. The DNA of the CDR3 is TGCAGTGCCGAAGTACCCAACTATGGCTACACCTTC.

This clonotype was observed at least ten times. The chain couples TRBV21-1 to TRBJ1-2. TRBV21-1 is annotated as a pseudogene. The length of the CDR3 is 12 residues. The CDR3 DNA follows: TGTGCCAGCAGAGATCGGTTTACGGGCTACACCTTC. Protein sequence: CASRDRFTGYTF.

This clonotype appeared many times. J is TRBJ2-7 and V is TRBV12-3 or TRBV12-4; 13 positions match TRBD2. There are 17 residues in the CDR3. V lost 0 bases, J lost 6 bases, and 8 bases stayed unmatched. The CDR3 nucleotides read TGTGCCAGCAGTTTAGCGCTAAACGGACTAGCGGGAGTCGAGCAGTACTTC. It translates to CASSLALNGLAGVEQYF.

The chain recombines TRBV20-1 with TRBJ2-5; the match to TRBD2 covers 7 bases. The trim removed 1 base at V and 3 bases at J, leaving 5 bases unmatched. Germline V gene sequence: CDR1 DFQATT, CDR2 SNEGSKA (reference sequence). The CDR3 sequence is 14 residues long. In nucleotides, the CDR3 is TGCAGTGCTAGAGTAGCGGGCATCGAAGAGACCCAGTACTTC. It is translated as CSARVAGIEETQYF.

Remarks on this clonotype: Being one base from a much bigger clone, this may be a read error. The chain couples TRBV20-1 to TRBJ1-1, with D possibly TRBD1 on 6 matching bases. Germline V gives CDR1 DFQATT, CDR2 SNEGSKA (reference sequence). The CDR3 has 11 amino acids. DNA for the CDR3: TGCAGTGCTAGTAGGGGGACTGCAGCTTTCTTT. Translation gives CSASRGTAAFF.

This clonotype was recorded many times. The J gene is TRBJ1-2, the V gene TRBV20-1; no firm D call. Germline V gives CDR1 DFQATT, CDR2 SNEGSKA (reference sequence). This CDR3 comprises 13 residues. V was pared by 4 bases and J by 1 base, with 10 bases between. CDR3 nucleotides: TGCAGTGCTAACCTACCTATTAACTATGGCTACACCTTC. Translation gives CSANLPINYGYTF.

This clonotype was picked up many times. The chain carries TRBV29-1 and TRBJ1-1, with D uncertain. CDR3 length: 11 amino acids. From germline, CDR1 is SQVTM and CDR2 ANQGSEA. V lost 6 bases to trimming and J lost 3 bases, with 8 bases between them. The chain's CDR3 is CSVGEDTEAFF. As DNA, the CDR3 is TGCAGCGTGGGTGAGGACACTGAAGCTTTCTTT. Drawing the rest from reference TRBV29-1 and TRBJ1-1, the complete variable domain is SAVISQKPSRDICQRGTSLTIQCQVDSQVTMMFWYRQQPGQSLTLIATANQGSEATYESGFVIDKFPISRPNLTFSTLTVSNMSPEDSSIYLCSVGEDTEAFFGQGTRLTVV.

In this sample, this clonotype turned up a few times. This sequence joins TRBV29-1 and TRBJ2-2; D is uncertain. Trimming stripped 6 bases from V and 1 base from J, with 9 bases between. Germline loops: CDR1 SQVTM, CDR2 ANQGSEA. CDR3 length: 13 residues. CDR3 region: CSVSKGNTGELFF. DNA for the CDR3: TGCAGCGTCTCCAAGGGGAACACCGGGGAGCTGTTTTTT.

This clonotype was seen repeatedly, ten times or more. This chain links TRBV2 with TRBJ2-5; D gene uncertain. Germline CDR1 reads SNHLY; CDR2 reads FYNNEI. V lost 8 bases and J lost 5, with 12 bases in between. The CDR3 covers 12 residues. Here the CDR3 reads CASGVAWETQYF. The CDR3 nucleotides read TGTGCCAGCGGGGTGGCTTGGGAGACCCAGTACTTC.